This is a list of T cell receptor beta chains from one sample in a study of T-cell memory formation after mild COVID-19. TCRdb re-called the 5' RACE reads with MiXCR, one entry per CDR3 protein. The data hold roughly 260,000 distinct CDR3 sequences, with around 17% observed a single time. Sequenced input: PBMCs or a T cell subset sorted from them (not recorded which). The receptors stem from a young man who had mild COVID-19 (a few samples of this study predate the infection). Cell type and time point are not known. The CDR3 runs from the conserved cysteine through the conserved F or W. A D gene is named only where the DNA matches it firmly. Expanded clones are given a class, and other clones once, few, many or no size at all.

abundance	v_gene	j_gene	d_gene	CDR3nt	CDR3aa
-	TRBV5-1	TRBJ2-1	-	TGCGCCAGCAGCGGTGGGGCTAGCGAATACAATGAGCAGTTCTTC	CASSGGASEYNEQFF
-	TRBV9	TRBJ2-1	-	TGTGCCAGCAGCGTAGCTGGGGCAGGGATTTATTCCTACAATGAGCAGTTCTTC	CASSVAGAGIYSYNEQFF
many	TRBV7-6	TRBJ1-5	-	TGTGCCAGCAGCTTACAGTCGGGGCTGAATCAGCCCCAGCATTTT	CASSLQSGLNQPQHF
few	TRBV20-1	TRBJ2-5	TRBD2	TGCAGTGCTAGCGAGGGACTAGCCCAAGAGACCCAGTACTTC	CSASEGLAQETQYF
few	TRBV2	TRBJ2-3	-	TGTGCCAGCAGCGCGGGCGTGACCACAGATACGCAGTATTTT	CASSAGVTTDTQYF
-	TRBV18	TRBJ2-5	-	TGTGCCAGCTCACCACCGACTCAACGGGAGACCCAGTACTTC	CASSPPTQRETQYF
-	TRBV28	TRBJ1-1	-	TGTGCCAGCATTGCCTCTAGGGCGTATGGAGCTTTCTTT	CASIASRAYGAFF
-	TRBV6-2/TRBV6-3	TRBJ1-5	-	TGTGCCAGCAAGTCGGCGGGAGATAGCAATCAGCCCCAGCATTTT	CASKSAGDSNQPQHF
few	TRBV6-5	TRBJ1-3	-	TGTGCCAGCAGTTACTCGGGAGGGACTGGAAACACCATATATTTT	CASSYSGGTGNTIYF
-	TRBV6-5	TRBJ2-4	TRBD1	TGTGCCAGCAGAACGCCGGGACAGGGGGGCCAAAACATTCAGTACTTC	CASRTPGQGGQNIQYF
few	TRBV19	TRBJ2-7	TRBD1	TGTGCCAGTAGTATCCCGGACAGGTCCTACGAGCAGTACTTC	CASSIPDRSYEQYF
few	TRBV24-1	TRBJ1-4	-	TGTGCCACCAGTGGGATTCCGGAAGTTGAGAAACTGTTTTTT	CATSGIPEVEKLFF
few	TRBV7-2	TRBJ2-3	-	TGTGCCAGCAGTGCCGACACAGATACGCAGTATTTT	CASSADTDTQYF
-	TRBV5-1	TRBJ2-3	TRBD2	TGCGCCAGCAGAAAGCCGGGACTAGCGGGGGCTAGCACAGATACGCAGTATTTT	CASRKPGLAGASTDTQYF
-	TRBV5-5	TRBJ1-3	-	TGTGCCAGCAGCCGTTCTTCTGGAAACACCATATATTTT	CASSRSSGNTIYF
-	TRBV6-5	TRBJ2-2	TRBD1	TGTGCCAGCAGTCAGGACAGGGGGATGGGGGAGCTGTTTTTT	CASSQDRGMGELFF
-	TRBV9	TRBJ1-2	-	TGTGCCAGCAGCGTGCGGGGGGTGGACCCTTATGGCTACACCTTC	CASSVRGVDPYGYTF
few	TRBV7-2	TRBJ1-6	-	TGTGCCAGCAGCTTACTCGGGGCCTATAATTCACCCCTCCACTTT	CASSLLGAYNSPLHF
-	TRBV5-6	TRBJ1-2	TRBD1	TGTGCCAGCGACAGGGGTTATGGCTACACCTTC	CASDRGYGYTF
many	TRBV7-9	TRBJ1-1	-	TGTGCCAGCGGTACTCGGAACACTGAAGCTTTCTTT	CASGTRNTEAFF
-	TRBV2	TRBJ2-1	TRBD1	TGTGCCAGCAGTGGGGACAGGGGGTCAGGGGTTGAGCAGTTCTTC	CASSGDRGSGVEQFF
many	TRBV10-3	TRBJ2-3	TRBD2	TGTGCCATCAGCGAGGGACTAGCGTATACGAGCACAGATACGCAGTATTTT	CAISEGLAYTSTDTQYF
many	TRBV12-3/TRBV12-4	TRBJ2-5	-	TGTGCCAGCAGCTTCCTGGAGACCCAGTACTTC	CASSFLETQYF
few	TRBV6-6	TRBJ2-1	-	TGTGCCAGCAGAGGTGACGGGGCTACGCATGAGCAGTTCTTC	CASRGDGATHEQFF
-	TRBV7-2	TRBJ1-2	-	TGTGCCAGCAGCTTAGCGCTAGGGGTTGGGAACTATGGCTACACCTTC	CASSLALGVGNYGYTF
once	TRBV2	TRBJ1-5	-	TGTGCCAGCAGTGAAGGGGGCGATCAGCCCCAGCATTTT	CASSEGGDQPQHF
-	TRBV20-1	TRBJ2-5	TRBD2	TGCAGTGCTAGAGGCCGCGGGGGGCCCTACCAAGAGACCCAGTACTTC	CSARGRGGPYQETQYF
few	TRBV28	TRBJ2-5	-	TGTGCCAGCAGCCCCGGGCAGGGGCCCCAAGAGACCCAGTACTTC	CASSPGQGPQETQYF
-	TRBV12-3/TRBV12-4	TRBJ2-2	-	TGTGCCAGCAGACAGCTCCTGAGATACACCGGGGAGCTGTTTTTT	CASRQLLRYTGELFF
few	TRBV20-1	TRBJ2-1	-	TGCAGTGCTAGAGCCGGGACTCCACAGTTCTTC	CSARAGTPQFF
-	TRBV7-2	TRBJ2-5	-	TGTGCCAGCAGGCTAGCCCCACTCGTAGAGACCCAGTACTTC	CASRLAPLVETQYF
-	TRBV3-1	TRBJ2-3	-	TGTGCCAGTAGGGCTAGTGTGTCAGATACGCAGTATTTT	CASRASVSDTQYF
-	TRBV18	TRBJ2-3	-	TGTGCCAGCTCGTCTGGGGGGTTTAGCACAGATACGCAGTATTTT	CASSSGGFSTDTQYF
many	TRBV12-3/TRBV12-4	TRBJ1-1	-	TGTGCCAGCAGTTTTGAGGTCGGGCAGGGGAGCACTGAAGCTTTCTTT	CASSFEVGQGSTEAFF
-	TRBV7-6	TRBJ2-4	-	TGTGCCAGCAGCTTACAGTATACGGGCAAAAACATTCAGTACTTC	CASSLQYTGKNIQYF
-	TRBV7-2	TRBJ1-3	-	TGTGCCAGCAGCTTAGTTATGGGAGCTGGAAACACCATATATTTT	CASSLVMGAGNTIYF
-	TRBV29-1	TRBJ1-2	TRBD1	TGCAGCGTTGAATCCGGACAGGGCTATGGCTACACCTTC	CSVESGQGYGYTF
few	TRBV5-5	TRBJ1-5	-	TGTGTCAGCAGTATACAGGGAGAACGGCGGCAGCCCCAGCATTTT	CVSSIQGERRQPQHF
few	TRBV3-1	TRBJ1-2	-	TGTGCCAGCAGCCTACAGGGAGGGGATGGCTACACCTTC	CASSLQGGDGYTF
many	TRBV5-6	TRBJ2-2	-	TGTGCCAGCAGCTTGGGCGTGACCACCGGGGAGCTGTTTTTT	CASSLGVTTGELFF
many	TRBV11-2	TRBJ2-2	-	TGTGCCAGCAGCTTTGACGGAAACACCGGGGAGCTGTTTTTT	CASSFDGNTGELFF
-	TRBV7-2	TRBJ1-5	-	TGTGCCAGCAGCGGGGGAGGTCTCAGCAATCAGCCCCAGCATTTT	CASSGGGLSNQPQHF
few	TRBV7-2	TRBJ1-1	-	TGTGCCAGCAGCTTATATTCCCAGCTCGATAACACTGAAGCTTTCTTT	CASSLYSQLDNTEAFF
-	TRBV27	TRBJ1-2	-	TGTGCCAGCAGCCCAAGTCGGCACCTCTATGCTCCCACCTTC	CASSPSRHLYAPTF
-	TRBV3-1	TRBJ1-1	TRBD1	TGTGCCAGCAGCCAAGACGCCGGGACAGGGGGTCCCTACACTGAAGCTTTCTTT	CASSQDAGTGGPYTEAFF
-	TRBV4-2	TRBJ2-7	TRBD2	TGTGCCAGCAGCCAGGGGGGGTACTACGAGCAGTACTTC	CASSQGGYYEQYF
-	TRBV6-6	TRBJ1-1	-	TGTGCCGCCCAGGCGTCGAACACTGAAGCTTTCTTT	CAAQASNTEAFF
few	TRBV5-5	TRBJ1-5	TRBD1	TGTGCCAGCAGCTGGACAGGGAATCAGCCCCAGCATTTT	CASSWTGNQPQHF
many	TRBV20-1	TRBJ1-5	-	TGCAGTGCTAGAGGGAATCAGCCCCAGCATTTT	CSARGNQPQHF
-	TRBV18	TRBJ2-5	-	TGTGCCAGCTCACCGAGCAGGTCGAAGGGCAAAGAGACCCAGTACTTC	CASSPSRSKGKETQYF
-	TRBV5-1	TRBJ1-2	-	TGCGCCAGCAGCTTGGGGCGGTATGGCTACACCTTC	CASSLGRYGYTF
-	TRBV25-1	TRBJ2-1	TRBD1	TGTGCCAGCAGTGAATCTACAGGGGGTCTCGATGAGCAGTTCTTC	CASSESTGGLDEQFF